This T cell receptor beta chain was identified during a study of T cell clonality in common variable immunodeficiency. Germline CDR1 reads DFQATT; CDR2 reads SNEGSKA (reference sequence). The CDR3 consists of 18 residues. Germline trimming cut 6 bases from V and 5 bases from J; bases unmatched to any gene: 18. This clone was found many times. The antigen is unknown. The observed sequence ends 3 residues before the CDR3 terminus, with the missing tail filled in from the germline J gene. Broader study findings: CVID subjects showed higher TCRbeta clonality than healthy controls. CVID subjects shared fewer TCRbeta clones than healthy controls did.

Most patients and controls had Caucasian heritage. Clones were read by immunoSEQ multiplex PCR, and TCRdb kept only the in-frame ones, dropping some. The record shows 40,000 to 45,000 clones for this sample, with no singletons present. The sequenced sample consisted of peripheral blood mononuclear cells. V and J are TRBV20-1 and TRBJ2-3, with 12 bases lining up with TRBD2. The sequence came from a person aged 18 to 70 in good health. The CDR3 reads CSAHRLLAGGEAEDTQYF. The part of the CDR3 DNA that was read is TGCAGTGCCCACAGGTTGCTAGCGGGGGGGGAGGCGGAAGATACG.